This is a list of T cell receptor beta chains from one sample in a study of T cell changes during pregnancy in multiple sclerosis. Only in-frame clones appear in the TCRdb table, and some are missing; sequencing was by immunoSEQ multiplex PCR. This table has tens of thousands of clones, roughly 94% appearing once. The sequencing here drew on CD4+ T cells from peripheral blood mononuclear cells, taken after pregnancy. Source of these receptors: a female donor with multiple sclerosis, enrolled in a pregnancy study. Each CDR3 is given with its conserved first and last residue. D genes are given only for firm matches. Size values are once, few and many counts, or a class for expanded clones, and some rows have none.

abundance: .
v_gene: TRBV27
d_gene: .
j_gene: TRBJ1-2
CDR3aa: CASSLKSTGRSYGYTF
CDR3nt: TGTGCCAGCAGTTTAAAATCTACGGGAAGAAGCTATGGCTACACCTTC

abundance: .
v_gene: TRBV7-8
d_gene: .
j_gene: TRBJ2-5
CDR3aa: CASSFSSGLPRETQYF
CDR3nt: TGTGCCAGCAGCTTCTCGTCGGGACTCCCCAGGGAGACCCAGTACTTC

abundance: .
v_gene: TRBV14
d_gene: TRBD1
j_gene: TRBJ2-1
CDR3aa: CASSQRWADRVYNEQFF
CDR3nt: TGTGCCAGCAGCCAAAGATGGGCGGACAGGGTCTACAATGAGCAGTTCTTC

abundance: .
v_gene: TRBV19
d_gene: .
j_gene: TRBJ1-5
CDR3aa: CASSIGKDYRNQPQHF
CDR3nt: TGTGCCAGTAGTATAGGGAAAGACTACCGAAATCAGCCCCAGCATTTT

abundance: .
v_gene: TRBV5-4
d_gene: TRBD1
j_gene: TRBJ2-3
CDR3aa: CASSSDRADTQYF
CDR3nt: TGTGCCAGCAGCAGTGACAGGGCAGATACGCAGTATTTT

abundance: once
v_gene: TRBV7-9
d_gene: TRBD2
j_gene: TRBJ2-2
CDR3aa: CASSLKGLAVNTGELFF
CDR3nt: TGTGCCAGCAGCTTAAAGGGACTAGCGGTAAACACCGGGGAGCTGTTTTTT

abundance: .
v_gene: TRBV15
d_gene: TRBD1
j_gene: TRBJ1-5
CDR3aa: CATEGGQGRMGNQPQHF
CDR3nt: TGTGCCACCGAAGGCGGACAGGGAAGGATGGGCAATCAGCCCCAGCATTTT

abundance: .
v_gene: TRBV27
d_gene: .
j_gene: TRBJ2-6
CDR3aa: CASSSAAVPSSGANVLTF
CDR3nt: TGTGCCAGCAGTTCCGCCGCGGTCCCCTCCTCTGGGGCCAACGTCCTGACTTTC

abundance: .
v_gene: TRBV7-2
d_gene: TRBD1
j_gene: TRBJ1-2
CDR3aa: CASSSQTGNYGYTF
CDR3nt: TGTGCCAGCAGCTCCCAGACAGGGAACTATGGCTACACCTTC

abundance: once
v_gene: TRBV7-9
d_gene: TRBD2
j_gene: TRBJ2-7
CDR3aa: CASSLGTSGTPYEQYF
CDR3nt: TGTGCCAGCAGCTTGGGGACTAGCGGGACTCCCTACGAGCAGTACTTC

abundance: once
v_gene: TRBV2
d_gene: .
j_gene: TRBJ1-5
CDR3aa: CASSEYLGQPQHF
CDR3nt: TGTGCCAGCAGTGAATATCTCGGTCAGCCCCAGCATTTT

abundance: .
v_gene: TRBV30
d_gene: .
j_gene: TRBJ1-1
CDR3aa: CAWSVLVNTEAFF
CDR3nt: TGTGCCTGGAGTGTACTTGTCAACACTGAAGCTTTCTTT

abundance: .
v_gene: TRBV28
d_gene: TRBD1
j_gene: TRBJ2-3
CDR3aa: CASRPGTGSRPSTDTQYF
CDR3nt: TGTGCCAGCAGGCCAGGGACAGGGTCAAGGCCTAGCACAGATACGCAGTATTTT

abundance: .
v_gene: TRBV18
d_gene: TRBD2
j_gene: TRBJ2-1
CDR3aa: CASSLREGDEQFF
CDR3nt: TGTGCCAGCTCACTGCGGGAGGGGGATGAGCAGTTCTTC

abundance: .
v_gene: TRBV7-3
d_gene: .
j_gene: TRBJ2-1
CDR3aa: CASSLSTSYEQFF
CDR3nt: TGTGCCAGCAGCTTAAGCACTAGCTACGAGCAGTTCTTC

abundance: .
v_gene: TRBV19
d_gene: TRBD1
j_gene: TRBJ1-5
CDR3aa: CASRDRGRQGNQPQHF
CDR3nt: TGTGCTTCGCGGGACAGGGGCCGTCAAGGCAATCAGCCCCAGCATTTT

abundance: .
v_gene: TRBV5-8
d_gene: TRBD2
j_gene: TRBJ2-1
CDR3aa: CASSSLAGGYNEQFF
CDR3nt: TGTGCCAGCAGCTCGCTAGCGGGGGGTTACAATGAGCAGTTCTTC

abundance: .
v_gene: TRBV19
d_gene: .
j_gene: TRBJ1-5
CDR3aa: CASNFGHQPQHF
CDR3nt: TGTGCCAGTAATTTTGGGCACCAGCCCCAGCATTTT

abundance: .
v_gene: TRBV12-5
d_gene: TRBD2
j_gene: TRBJ2-5
CDR3aa: CASGFRTSGGTYQETQYF
CDR3nt: TGTGCTAGTGGTTTTAGGACTAGCGGGGGAACGTACCAAGAGACCCAGTACTTC

abundance: .
v_gene: TRBV7-9
d_gene: TRBD1
j_gene: TRBJ1-2
CDR3aa: CASSSGQVYGYTF
CDR3nt: TGTGCCAGCAGTTCCGGACAGGTCTATGGCTACACCTTC

abundance: .
v_gene: TRBV11-1
d_gene: TRBD1
j_gene: TRBJ2-4
CDR3aa: CASSSTGARAKNIQYF
CDR3nt: TGTGCCAGCAGCTCAACAGGGGCGAGGGCCAAAAACATTCAGTACTTC

abundance: .
v_gene: TRBV7-2
d_gene: .
j_gene: TRBJ2-2
CDR3aa: CASSLRANTGELFF
CDR3nt: TGTGCCAGCAGCCTTAGAGCGAACACCGGGGAGCTGTTTTTT

abundance: .
v_gene: TRBV10-3
d_gene: .
j_gene: TRBJ1-1
CDR3aa: CAISENRGAFF
CDR3nt: TGTGCCATCAGTGAAAACCGGGGTGCTTTCTTT

abundance: .
v_gene: TRBV9
d_gene: .
j_gene: TRBJ1-1
CDR3aa: CASSVLQKMNTEAFF
CDR3nt: TGTGCCAGCAGCGTATTACAGAAGATGAACACTGAAGCTTTCTTT

abundance: once
v_gene: TRBV25-1
d_gene: .
j_gene: TRBJ1-2
CDR3aa: CASSGRGGYTF
CDR3nt: TGTGCCAGCAGTGGAAGGGGTGGCTACACCTTC

abundance: .
v_gene: TRBV16
d_gene: .
j_gene: TRBJ2-3
CDR3aa: CASSQSMSWSADTQYF
CDR3nt: TGTGCCAGCAGCCAATCGATGAGTTGGTCTGCAGATACGCAGTATTTT

abundance: .
v_gene: TRBV5-4
d_gene: TRBD1
j_gene: TRBJ1-1
CDR3aa: CASSSRTGYETEAFF
CDR3nt: TGTGCCAGCAGCTCCCGGACAGGGTATGAGACTGAAGCTTTCTTT

abundance: .
v_gene: TRBV27
d_gene: TRBD1
j_gene: TRBJ1-4
CDR3aa: CASSFRRQGREKLFF
CDR3nt: TGTGCCAGCAGTTTTCGTCGACAGGGGAGAGAAAAACTGTTTTTT

abundance: .
v_gene: TRBV7-9
d_gene: TRBD2
j_gene: TRBJ2-3
CDR3aa: CASIKPERGVGDTQYF
CDR3nt: TGTGCCAGCATCAAACCGGAGCGGGGGGTGGGAGATACGCAGTATTTT

abundance: .
v_gene: TRBV5-4
d_gene: .
j_gene: TRBJ2-1
CDR3aa: CASPNEQFF
CDR3nt: TGTGCCAGCCCGAATGAGCAGTTCTTC

abundance: .
v_gene: TRBV18
d_gene: .
j_gene: TRBJ2-3
CDR3aa: CASSYAFGTDTQYF
CDR3nt: TGTGCCAGCTCCTATGCTTTTGGCACAGATACGCAGTATTTT

abundance: .
v_gene: TRBV5-4
d_gene: .
j_gene: TRBJ2-3
CDR3aa: CASSLWPRTDTQYF
CDR3nt: TGTGCCAGCAGCTTGTGGCCACGCACAGATACGCAGTATTTT

abundance: .
v_gene: TRBV4-2
d_gene: .
j_gene: TRBJ1-2
CDR3aa: CASSRSGELPAGYTF
CDR3nt: TGTGCCAGCAGCCGCTCAGGGGAATTACCTGCCGGCTACACCTTC

abundance: .
v_gene: TRBV5-8
d_gene: TRBD2
j_gene: TRBJ2-4
CDR3aa: CASSLGLAGAPAHIQYF
CDR3nt: TGTGCCAGCAGCTTGGGGCTAGCGGGGGCCCCCGCCCACATTCAGTACTTC

abundance: .
v_gene: TRBV15
d_gene: .
j_gene: TRBJ2-1
CDR3aa: CATSRGSGLNNEQFF
CDR3nt: TGTGCCACCAGCAGAGGTAGCGGTCTAAACAATGAGCAGTTCTTC

abundance: once
v_gene: TRBV5-1
d_gene: .
j_gene: TRBJ1-3
CDR3aa: CASREGRSPGNTIYF
CDR3nt: TGCGCCAGCAGGGAGGGTAGGTCACCAGGAAACACCATATATTTT

abundance: .
v_gene: TRBV9
d_gene: .
j_gene: TRBJ1-3
CDR3aa: CASSGLGGSGNTIYF
CDR3nt: TGTGCCAGCAGTGGCTTGGGGGGCTCTGGAAACACCATATATTTT

abundance: .
v_gene: TRBV15
d_gene: .
j_gene: TRBJ2-2
CDR3aa: CATSRGTGLNTGELFF
CDR3nt: TGTGCCACCAGCAGAGGAACAGGCCTTAACACCGGGGAGCTGTTTTTT

abundance: .
v_gene: TRBV7-9
d_gene: TRBD1
j_gene: TRBJ2-1
CDR3aa: CASSPGTGGWDEQFF
CDR3nt: TGTGCCAGCAGCCCAGGGACAGGGGGTTGGGATGAGCAGTTCTTC

abundance: .
v_gene: TRBV4-1
d_gene: TRBD1
j_gene: TRBJ2-3
CDR3aa: CASSQWGQGSDTQYF
CDR3nt: TGCGCCAGCAGCCAATGGGGACAGGGCTCAGATACGCAGTATTTT

abundance: .
v_gene: TRBV28
d_gene: .
j_gene: TRBJ2-5
CDR3aa: CASRGTPQETQYF
CDR3nt: TGTGCCAGCCGGGGGACCCCTCAAGAGACCCAGTACTTC

abundance: .
v_gene: TRBV14
d_gene: .
j_gene: TRBJ2-3
CDR3aa: CASSQGVYDTQYF
CDR3nt: TGTGCCAGCAGCCAAGGAGTTTATGATACGCAGTATTTT

abundance: .
v_gene: TRBV19
d_gene: TRBD1
j_gene: TRBJ1-2
CDR3aa: CASSETGPNYGYTF
CDR3nt: TGTGCCAGTAGTGAGACAGGGCCTAACTATGGCTACACCTTC

abundance: .
v_gene: TRBV2
d_gene: .
j_gene: TRBJ2-7
CDR3aa: CASSAGEQNSYEQYF
CDR3nt: TGTGCCAGCAGTGCCGGGGAACAGAACTCCTACGAGCAGTACTTC

abundance: few
v_gene: TRBV2
d_gene: TRBD1
j_gene: TRBJ1-1
CDR3aa: CASNKGTGIETEAFF
CDR3nt: TGTGCCAGCAACAAGGGGACAGGGATAGAGACTGAAGCTTTCTTT

abundance: .
v_gene: TRBV5-1
d_gene: TRBD1
j_gene: TRBJ1-1
CDR3aa: CASSLWTGDTEAFF
CDR3nt: TGCGCCAGCAGCTTGTGGACAGGGGACACTGAAGCTTTCTTT

abundance: few
v_gene: TRBV30
d_gene: TRBD1
j_gene: TRBJ1-1
CDR3aa: CAWSVQGAVTEAFF
CDR3nt: TGTGCCTGGAGTGTCCAGGGGGCCGTCACTGAAGCTTTCTTT

abundance: .
v_gene: TRBV5-4
d_gene: TRBD2
j_gene: TRBJ2-1
CDR3aa: CASSFGLAGKNEQFF
CDR3nt: TGTGCCAGCAGCTTCGGACTAGCGGGGAAGAATGAGCAGTTCTTC